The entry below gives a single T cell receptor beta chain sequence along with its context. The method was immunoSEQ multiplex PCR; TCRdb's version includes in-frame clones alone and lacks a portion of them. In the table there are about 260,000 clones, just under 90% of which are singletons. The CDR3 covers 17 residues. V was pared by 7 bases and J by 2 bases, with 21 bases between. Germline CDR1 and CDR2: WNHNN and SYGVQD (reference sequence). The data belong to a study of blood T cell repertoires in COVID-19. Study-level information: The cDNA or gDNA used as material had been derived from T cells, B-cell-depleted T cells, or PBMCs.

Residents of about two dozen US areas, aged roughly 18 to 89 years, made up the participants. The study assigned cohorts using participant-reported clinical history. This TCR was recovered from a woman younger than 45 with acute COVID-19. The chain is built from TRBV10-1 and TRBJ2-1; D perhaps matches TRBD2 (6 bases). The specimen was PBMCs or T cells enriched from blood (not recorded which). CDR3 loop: CASNLLITSSAYNEQFF. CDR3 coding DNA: TGCGCCAGCAATCTACTGATAACTAGCAGCGCCTACAATGAGCAGTTCTTC.